The 6 T cell receptor beta chains presented below share a single source sample, sequenced in a study of OX40 agonist ivuxolimab in advanced cancers. Here immunoSEQ multiplex PCR was the method, and the copy in TCRdb shows in-frame clones only, minus some. The sample records some 65,000 clones, 87% being singletons. This material consisted of CD4+ or CD8+ T cells sorted from blood, taken in a trial of the OX40 agonist ivuxolimab. The receptor source for this set is an adult with an advanced solid tumor such as melanoma, head and neck, liver or kidney cancer.

V gene TRBV19 combines with J gene TRBJ1-1, with D possibly matching TRBD1 (5 bases). CDR3 size: 14 residues. V lost 10 bases, J lost 4 bases, and 19 bases lay in between. From germline, CDR1 is LNHDA and CDR2 SQIVND (reference sequence). DNA of the CDR3: TGTGCCACTACTTGGGGCAGGGCGAGCACTGAAGCTTTCTTT. The encoded protein is CATTWGRASTEAFF.

The count of this clone is one. The chain uses TRBV7-7 and TRBJ2-2; a weak D match, TRBD2 (5 bases). Germline V CDR1 and CDR2: SSHAT, FNYEAQ (reference sequence). The CDR3 totals 13 residues. The V end was cut by 6 bases, the J end by 5 bases, with 10 bases between. CDR3 in DNA: TGTGCCAGCAGAAAGAGAGGGACCGGGGAGCTGTTTTTT. This translates into CASRKRGTGELFF.

J is TRBJ2-5 and V is TRBV18; TRBD2 might be the D (5 bases). The CDR3 is 13 residues long. Trimming stripped 1 base from V and 3 bases from J, with 6 bases between. The germline V gene has CDR1 KGHSH and CDR2 LQKENI. CDR3 DNA sequence: TGTGCCAGCTCACCACTGCGGGAAGAGACCCAGTACTTC. Translating gives CASSPLREETQYF.

V gene TRBV5-1 combines with J gene TRBJ1-5; 9 bases line up with TRBD1. Germline V lookup: CDR1 SGHRS, CDR2 YFSETQ. The CDR3 runs to 15 residues. V shed 1 base, J shed 5 bases, and the junction held 4 bases outside the gene matches. The CDR3 is CASSLSGQGHQPQHF. The CDR3 DNA sequence: TGCGCCAGCAGCTTGTCCGGACAGGGGCATCAGCCCCAGCATTTT.

The gene calls are TRBV9 and TRBJ2-4, with D tentatively TRBD1 (6 bases). Germline CDR1 reads SGDLS; CDR2 reads YYNGEE. Trimming removed 3 bases from V and 8 bases from J, with 15 bases in between. The CDR3 consists of 14 residues. The CDR3 DNA reads as TGTGCCAGCAGCGCAAGACAGGAACGGGACATTCAGTACTTC. This translates into CASSARQERDIQYF. Variable domain in full (rest from reference TRBV9 and TRBJ2-4): DSGVTQTPKHLITATGQRVTLRCSPRSGDLSVYWYQQSLDQGLQFLIQYYNGEERAKGNILERFSAQQFPDLHSELNLSSLELGDSALYFCASSARQERDIQYFGAGTRLSVL.

The chain couples TRBV29-1 to TRBJ1-2; D call uncertain. The length of the CDR3 is 13 residues. V shed 4 bases and J shed 4 bases, with 13 bases lying between them. The germline CDR1 and CDR2 sequences are SQVTM and ANQGSEA. In DNA form, the CDR3 reads TGCAGCGTTGGCAACGGGCCGACCTATGGCTACACCTTC. It specifies CSVGNGPTYGYTF.